The 15 T cell receptor beta chains in this list originate from one sample, sequenced in a study of cytomegalovirus exposure and HLA in healthy donors. Clones were sequenced by immunoSEQ multiplex PCR, and TCRdb holds only the in-frame ones, with some missing. The profile shows approximately 300,000 clones, approximately 90% of them singletons. Input material: PBMCs. The receptors were gathered from a woman in her twenties or thirties in good health and CMV-seropositive.

This clone was seen more than once but under ten times. This chain uses TRBV18 with TRBJ2-7, with D possibly TRBD1 on 6 matching bases. With 3 bases removed from V and 2 bases from J, the gap between germline ends came to 14 bases. CDR3 length: 15 amino acids. In germline, CDR1 is KGHSH, CDR2 LQKENI. The CDR3 sequence: CASSPRRDTPYEQYF. The CDR3 coding sequence is TGTGCCAGCTCACCGCGCCGGGACACACCCTACGAGCAGTACTTC.

The chain couples TRBV6-5 to TRBJ1-5; tentatively, D is TRBD1 (5 bases). Between the trimmed V and J ends, which lost 8 bases and 0 bases, there was a span of 14 bases. This CDR3 has 15 residues. The germline gives CDR1 MNHEY, CDR2 SVGAGI. CDR3 protein: CASCTGPNSNQPQHF. DNA of the CDR3: TGTGCCAGCTGTACAGGACCAAATAGCAATCAGCCCCAGCATTTT.

This chain joins TRBV20-1 and TRBJ2-1, with D possibly matching TRBD2 (5 bases). Trimming stripped 2 bases from V and 6 bases from J, with 5 bases between. In germline, CDR1 is DFQATT, CDR2 SNEGSKA (reference sequence). The CDR3 is 11 amino acids. The CDR3 DNA sequence: TGCAGTGCTAGAACTAGCAATGAGCAGTTCTTC. Residues: CSARTSNEQFF.

The J gene is TRBJ2-7, the V gene TRBV10-3, with 8 bases aligning to TRBD1. The CDR3 totals 15 residues. CDR1 is ENHRY, CDR2 SYGVKD, per germline. Trimming took 6 bases from V and 2 from J; bases not matched to a gene: 9. CDR3 nucleotides: TGTGCCATCAGCCCTAGACAGGGGTCCACCTACGAGCAGTACTTC. This sequence encodes CAISPRQGSTYEQYF.

This rearrangement joins TRBV5-1 to TRBJ2-7; D gene unclear. Germline V gene data show CDR1 as SGHRS and CDR2 as YFSETQ. This CDR3 comprises 12 residues. Trimming took 1 base from V and 4 from J, leaving 6 bases between them. CDR3: CASSLYPYEQYF. The CDR3 nucleotides are TGCGCCAGCAGCTTGTACCCATACGAGCAGTACTTC.

The V and J genes are TRBV13 and TRBJ2-3; 7 positions match TRBD2. The V segment lost 7 bases and the J segment 4 bases; nucleotides outside the gene matches: 2. CDR3 size: 12 residues. Germline V gene lookup returns CDR1 PRHDT and CDR2 FYEKMQ (reference sequence). The CDR3 spells CASKAGADTQYF. As DNA, the CDR3 is TGTGCCAGCAAGGCGGGAGCAGATACGCAGTATTTT.

The sample holds one count of this clone. The chain joins TRBV28 to TRBJ2-5, with D possibly being TRBD2 (5 bases). Looked up from germline, CDR1 is MDHEN and CDR2 is SYDVKM. The CDR3 extends over 13 amino acids. V lost 6 bases and J lost 9, with 17 bases in between. CDR3: CASSPAPRESQYF. The CDR3 DNA reads as TGTGCCAGCAGCCCGGCCCCAAGGGAGTCCCAGTACTTC.

V and J are TRBV19 and TRBJ2-1; 7 bases align to TRBD1. CDR1 LNHDA and CDR2 SQIVND come from the germline V gene (reference sequence). Trimming took 5 bases from V and 4 from J; bases not matched to a gene: 5. This CDR3 has 14 amino acids. The CDR3 coding sequence is TGTGCCAGTAGTTTGGGACAGCTATACAATGAGCAGTTCTTC. This translates into CASSLGQLYNEQFF.

The rearrangement uses TRBV6-1 and TRBJ1-1; a possible D gene is TRBD1 (6 bases). With 8 bases removed from V and 5 bases from J, the gap between germline ends came to 15 bases. The germline V gene has CDR1 MNHNS and CDR2 SASEGT. This CDR3 region has 13 residues. CDR3 amino acids: CASPSRTGTEAFF. DNA of the CDR3: TGTGCCAGCCCGTCCAGAACAGGGACTGAAGCTTTCTTT.

As for this clone: In the same sample, other DNA sequences code for this CDR3. CDR3 loop: CASSQDYRGGTEAFF. CDR3 in DNA: TGCGCCAGCAGCCAAGATTACAGGGGGGGCACTGAAGCTTTCTTT. The rearrangement uses TRBV4-3 and TRBJ1-1, with 8 positions matching TRBD1. In germline, CDR1 is LGHNA, CDR2 YSLEER. The trim removed 0 bases at V and 4 bases at J, leaving 4 bases unmatched. The CDR3 loop spans 15 amino acids.

The rearrangement uses TRBV11-2 and TRBJ1-1, with D unresolved. The CDR3 runs 13 residues. V was cut by 2 bases and J by 2 bases, with 6 bases left in between. Per the germline V gene, CDR1 is SGHAT and CDR2 is FQNNGV. Here the CDR3 reads CASSLQENTEAFF. The CDR3 DNA reads TGTGCCAGCAGCTTACAGGAAAACACTGAAGCTTTCTTT.

The chain links TRBV7-3 to TRBJ1-3, with D uncertain. Looked up from germline, CDR1 is SGHTA and CDR2 is FQGTGA. This CDR3 spans 15 amino acids. The ends were cut back, 4 bases at V and 4 bases at J, with 14 bases in the middle. CDR3 nucleotide sequence: TGTGCCAGCAGCTCCCGGGCGCAGATAGGAAACACCATATATTTT. It is translated as CASSSRAQIGNTIYF.

This clone was detected a few times. This sequence joins TRBV15 and TRBJ2-3; possible D gene TRBD1, 6 bases. V dropped 8 bases and J dropped 4 bases, with 13 bases sitting between them. The CDR3 loop spans 13 amino acids. Germline V gene lookup returns CDR1 LNHNV and CDR2 YYDKDF (reference sequence). As DNA, the CDR3 is TGTGCCACCTGGGGGCATGGGGCAGATACGCAGTATTTT. It translates to CATWGHGADTQYF. Looking up the rest from reference TRBV15 and TRBJ2-3 gives the full variable domain: DAMVIQNPRYQVTQFGKPVTLSCSQTLNHNVMYWYQQKSSQAPKLLFHYYDKDFNNEADTPDNFQSRRPNTSFCFLDIRSPGLGDTAMYLCATWGHGADTQYFGPGTRLTVL.

This sequence joins TRBV28 and TRBJ1-5; D not certain. Trimming removed 3 bases at V and 0 bases at J, with 6 bases between. From germline, CDR1 is MDHEN and CDR2 SYDVKM. The length of the CDR3 is 14 residues. CDR3 nucleotides: TGTGCCAGCAGTTTCGTCCTTAGCAATCAGCCCCAGCATTTT. This sequence encodes CASSFVLSNQPQHF.

The rearrangement links TRBV6-1 to TRBJ1-2, with TRBD1 matching over 7 bases. In germline, CDR1 is MNHNS, CDR2 SASEGT. The CDR3 runs 14 residues. The V gene end was trimmed by 4 bases and the J gene end by 0 bases; junction bases not matched to a gene: 2. The CDR3: CASSGDRANYGYTF. The CDR3 bases are TGTGCCAGCAGTGGGGACAGAGCTAACTATGGCTACACCTTC.